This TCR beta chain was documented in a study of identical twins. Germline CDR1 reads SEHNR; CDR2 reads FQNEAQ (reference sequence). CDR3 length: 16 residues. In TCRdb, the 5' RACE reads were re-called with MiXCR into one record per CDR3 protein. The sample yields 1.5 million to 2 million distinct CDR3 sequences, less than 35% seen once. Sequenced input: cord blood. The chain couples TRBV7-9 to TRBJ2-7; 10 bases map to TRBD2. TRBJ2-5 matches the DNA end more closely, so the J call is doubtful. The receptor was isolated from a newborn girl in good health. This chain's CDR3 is CASSTRTSGFQETQYF. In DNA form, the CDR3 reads TGTGCCAGCAGCACCCGGACTAGCGGATTCCAAGAGACCCAGTACTTC.